Listed below are T cell receptor beta chains from one sample, sequenced in a study of PD-L1 blockade in urothelial cancer. The table came from immunoSEQ multiplex PCR; TCRdb's copy has only in-frame clones and leaves some out. The sample contains tens of thousands of clones, roughly 83% of which appear only once. Sample: PBMCs, taken around atezolizumab (anti-PD-L1) treatment. Source of these receptors: a man aged 65-85 years with urothelial cancer. CDR3s include the opening cysteine and the closing phenylalanine or tryptophan. Fields, in order: V gene, clone size, J gene, D gene, CDR3 DNA, CDR3 protein. The D gene is left open where the match is weak. The size of a clone is reported for some rows only, either as once, few or many, or as a class for expanded clones.

>TRBV5-1|NA|TRBJ2-1|TRBD2
TGCGCCAGCAGCTTATCTACTAGCGGGGGGGCCGAGGGTGAGCAGTTCTTC
CASSLSTSGGAEGEQFF
>TRBV5-1|NA|TRBJ2-7|NA
TGCGCCAGCAGCTTGGTAGTAGGAGGCGAGCAGTACTTC
CASSLVVGGEQYF
>TRBV25-1|NA|TRBJ2-7|TRBD2
TGTGCCAGCAGTGATGGTGGGTCCGGACTAGCGGGGGACGAGCAGTACTTC
CASSDGGSGLAGDEQYF
>TRBV10-3|NA|TRBJ2-1|NA
TGTGCCATCAGTGAGTCTAAGCGTTTCGGGTCGGATGAGCAGTTCTTC
CAISESKRFGSDEQFF
>TRBV7-9|NA|TRBJ2-1|TRBD1
TGTGCCAGCAGCACAGGACAGGGTTCTTACAATGAGCAGTTCTTC
CASSTGQGSYNEQFF
>TRBV19|NA|TRBJ2-7|TRBD1
TGTGCCAGTAGTATGAATACCGGGACAGCAGCCTCCTACGAGCAGTACTTC
CASSMNTGTAASYEQYF
>TRBV9|NA|TRBJ2-7|NA
TGTGCCAGCAGCGTAGACCTAATGGCCTACGAGCAGTACTTC
CASSVDLMAYEQYF
>TRBV11-1|NA|TRBJ1-6|NA
TGTGCCAGCAGCTCCTGGCAGTATAATTCACCCCTCCACTTT
CASSSWQYNSPLHF
>TRBV5-1|NA|TRBJ2-5|NA
TGCGCCAGCAGCTTGGGGGCAGGGATGCAAGAGACCCAGTACTTC
CASSLGAGMQETQYF
>TRBV10-3|NA|TRBJ2-2|TRBD1
TGTGCCATCAGTGACGCCAGGGGGCTGATCGGGGAGCTGTTTTTT
CAISDARGLIGELFF
>TRBV5-1|NA|TRBJ2-7|TRBD2
TGCGCCAGCAGCTTCGCAGCGGGGGGGCCAGAAGAGCAGTACTTC
CASSFAAGGPEEQYF
>TRBV7-8|NA|TRBJ2-5|NA
TGTGCCAGCAGCTTAGGCTTTGAGCAAGAGACCCAGTACTTC
CASSLGFEQETQYF
>TRBV11-3|NA|TRBJ2-7|NA
TGTGCCAGCAGCTTAGGATCGACCCGGAATCGTGCGGCCGAGCAGTACTTC
CASSLGSTRNRAAEQYF
>TRBV11-1|NA|TRBJ2-7|NA
TGTGCCAGCAGTAGGGGTTCCACCGGCGCTTCCGAGCAGTACTTC
CASSRGSTGASEQYF
>TRBV4-1|once|TRBJ2-3|TRBD2
TGCGCCAGCAGCCAGGGATTAGCGGGACTCATTAGCACAGATACGCAGTATTTT
CASSQGLAGLISTDTQYF
>TRBV30|NA|TRBJ2-6|TRBD2
TGTGCCTGGGGGGGACGGCGGGAGGGCGCGGGAGGGGCCAACGTCCTGACTTTC
CAWGGRREGAGGANVLTF
>TRBV5-1|NA|TRBJ2-2|NA
TGCGCCAGCAGCTTAAATCCCGGGACAAGAAACACCGGGGAGCTGTTTTTT
CASSLNPGTRNTGELFF
>TRBV9|NA|TRBJ1-2|TRBD1
TGTGCCAGCAGCGCCCGGACAGGGGGGGTGCATGGCTACACCTTC
CASSARTGGVHGYTF
>TRBV5-5|NA|TRBJ2-3|TRBD1
TGTGCCAGCAGCTTTGGGACAGGGATCACAGATACGCAGTATTTT
CASSFGTGITDTQYF
>TRBV23-1|NA|TRBJ1-5|NA
TGCGCCAGCAGTCAATCGCCCCATGACAGGCCCTCACCTGGACAGCCCCAGCATTTT
CASSQSPHDRPSPGQPQHF
>TRBV2|NA|TRBJ2-7|TRBD1
TGTGCCAGCAGTGGGCGGACAGGGGCCTACGAGCAGTACTTC
CASSGRTGAYEQYF
>TRBV19|NA|TRBJ2-7|TRBD2
TGTGCCAGTAGCGGACTAGCGGGAGGCGAGCAGTACTTC
CASSGLAGGEQYF
>TRBV5-1|NA|TRBJ2-1|TRBD2
TGCGCCAGCAGCTTGGTTACTAGCGGGAGTTGGGATGAGCAGTTCTTC
CASSLVTSGSWDEQFF
>TRBV6-6|few|TRBJ1-2|TRBD1
TGTGCCAGCAGTCCCTCGGGACAGGTCCATGGCTACACCTTC
CASSPSGQVHGYTF
>TRBV7-2|NA|TRBJ2-7|TRBD1
TGTGCCAGCAGCGCGGGACAGGGGACTATCTACGAGCAGTACTTC
CASSAGQGTIYEQYF
>TRBV11-3|NA|TRBJ2-5|NA
TGTGCCAGCAGCTTAGATAGCAGGGGAGAGACCCAGTACTTC
CASSLDSRGETQYF
>TRBV5-1|NA|TRBJ2-3|TRBD2
TGCGCCAGCAGCTCCCTCCCCGGGACTAGCGGGAAGTGGTCAGATACGCAGTATTTT
CASSSLPGTSGKWSDTQYF
>TRBV6-6|once|TRBJ1-1|TRBD1
TGTGCCAGCAGTTCCGGGCAGGGGGGCGGCACTGAAGCTTTCTTT
CASSSGQGGGTEAFF
>TRBV5-6|NA|TRBJ2-1|TRBD2
TGTGCCAGCAGCTTGGTGCCCGGGACTAGCGGATACAATGAGCAGTTCTTC
CASSLVPGTSGYNEQFF
>TRBV11-1|NA|TRBJ2-5|NA
TGTGCCAGCAGCTTCGCAGGGGCCCAGTACTTC
CASSFAGAQYF